The 24 T cell receptor beta chains presented below share a single source sample, sequenced in a study of shared clonotypes between healthy human individuals (dated by TCRdb to 2020 to 2021). For the CD8 naive samples, CD45RO-negative cells were positively selected for CCR7, yielding a CD45RA+CCR7+ population from which TemRA cells were excluded. Preparation of the library involved the immunoSEQ multiplex PCR assay. As stored in TCRdb, this immuneACCESS dataset retains in-frame rearrangements with V and J assigned. A fraction of the clones does not appear; measured against another copy, unresolved V genes explain less than half of the discrepancy, and the remainder lacks a known reason. A total of over 2,000,000 clones appear in this sample, just under 95% of them only once. About 1.7% of the sample rests with the top ten. The sequenced material came from naive CD8+ T cells from PBMCs. Explained via the paper, the cell subset or site label denotes: CD45RA+CCR7+. Receptor source: a man younger than 35 in good health. Some clones in this sample may be carry-over from other donors' samples.

The chain is built from TRBV6-1 and TRBJ1-2; 8 bases line up with TRBD1. CDR3 length: 15 amino acids. V dropped 6 bases and J dropped 6; count of bases not matched to a gene: 12. Germline V gene sequence: CDR1 MNHNS, CDR2 SASEGT. CDR3 sequence (DNA): TGTGCCAGCAGAAGGGCAGGGGGCTCCTTGGATGGCTACACCTTC. Translating gives CASRRAGGSLDGYTF.

This clone was picked up a small number of times. The chain combines TRBV4-3 with TRBJ1-1, with TRBD1 as a possible D gene (5 bases). The CDR3 consists of 16 residues. V dropped 3 bases and J dropped 1 base, with 15 bases sitting between them. The germline gives CDR1 LGHNA, CDR2 YSLEER. CDR3 nucleotides: TGCGCCAGCAGCCAGAACTGGGGCGGGGAGAACACTGAAGCTTTCTTT. Amino acids: CASSQNWGGENTEAFF.

As regards this clone: Other DNA sequences in the sample encode the same CDR3. The V call is TRBV4-1, the J call TRBJ2-1, with D unresolved. CDR3 length: 13 residues. Germline loops: CDR1 MGHRA, CDR2 YSYEKL. V dropped 0 bases and J dropped 7 bases, with 7 bases sitting between them. The CDR3 sequence: CASSQDSGNEQFF. In nucleotides, the CDR3 is TGCGCCAGCAGCCAAGACAGTGGTAATGAGCAGTTCTTC.

The chain carries TRBV15 and TRBJ2-3; D remains ambiguous. CDR3 length equals 16 residues. The germline gives CDR1 LNHNV, CDR2 YYDKDF (reference sequence). The V gene lost 0 bases and the J gene lost 3 bases, with 13 bases spanning the gap. The CDR3 nucleotides are TGTGCCACCAGCAGAGATAGGACGCGCGGTACAGATACGCAGTATTTT. Amino acids: CATSRDRTRGTDTQYF.

The gene calls are TRBV4-1 and TRBJ2-5, with D perhaps matching TRBD1 (8 bases). Germline V lookup: CDR1 MGHRA, CDR2 YSYEKL. V lost 4 bases to trimming and J lost 7 bases, with 31 bases between them. The CDR3 consists of 19 residues. CDR3: CASSLTDIRTGTMSGTQYF. In DNA, the CDR3 is TGCGCCAGCAGCCTTACGGATATTAGGACAGGGACTATGTCCGGGACCCAGTACTTC.

The V gene is TRBV15, the J gene TRBJ1-5, with a weak D call TRBD1 (6 bases). CDR1 and CDR2 from the germline V gene are LNHNV and YYDKDF (reference sequence). V was pared by 11 bases and J by 2 bases, with 10 bases between. The CDR3 runs 12 residues. The CDR3 DNA reads TGTGCCTCGGCAGGGGGCAATCAGCCCCAGCATTTT. Amino acid sequence: CASAGGNQPQHF. The whole variable domain, filled in from reference TRBV15 and TRBJ1-5, reads DAMVIQNPRYQVTQFGKPVTLSCSQTLNHNVMYWYQQKSSQAPKLLFHYYDKDFNNEADTPDNFQSRRPNTSFCFLDIRSPGLGDTAMYLCASAGGNQPQHFGDGTRLSIL.

This chain uses TRBV5-6 with TRBJ1-4, with D possibly TRBD1 on 5 matching bases. Germline V gene sequence: CDR1 SGHDT, CDR2 YYEEEE. This CDR3 region has 15 residues. Trimming stripped 5 bases from V and 5 bases from J, with 16 bases between. The CDR3 DNA sequence: TGTGCCAGCAGTACCGGGGGTCAAACCAATGAAAAACTGTTTTTT. Its translation is CASSTGGQTNEKLFF.

V and J are TRBV28 and TRBJ2-7; either TRBD1 or TRBD2 may fit D (5 bases each). Germline V gives CDR1 MDHEN, CDR2 SYDVKM. Between the trimmed V and J ends, which lost 7 bases and 5 bases, there was a span of 15 bases. This CDR3 is 13 amino acids long. The CDR3 loop is CASKNLGENEQYF. Here the CDR3 DNA reads TGTGCCAGCAAGAATTTGGGGGAAAACGAGCAGTACTTC. Full variable domain (missing parts from reference TRBV28 and TRBJ2-7): DVKVTQSSRYLVKRTGEKVFLECVQDMDHENMFWYRQDPGLGLRLIYFSYDVKMKEKGDIPEGYSVSREKKERFSLILESASTNQTSMYLCASKNLGENEQYFGPGTRLTVT.

The chain recombines TRBV19 with TRBJ2-3; D not certain. V gave up 7 bases and J gave up 1 base, with 9 bases separating them. Germline CDR1 reads LNHDA; CDR2 reads SQIVND (reference sequence). This CDR3 has 13 amino acids. The CDR3 loop reads CASMGPGTDTQYF. The CDR3 DNA reads as TGTGCCAGTATGGGTCCGGGCACAGATACGCAGTATTTT.

The chain joins TRBV20-1 to TRBJ1-4, with a possible D match to TRBD1 (5 bases). This CDR3 spans 11 amino acids. Germline CDR1 reads DFQATT; CDR2 reads SNEGSKA (reference sequence). The chain's CDR3 is CTGVGDEKLFF. The CDR3 DNA reads TGCACCGGCGTGGGGGATGAAAAACTGTTTTTT.

V gene TRBV5-1 combines with J gene TRBJ2-2; 9 nucleotides match TRBD1. In germline, CDR1 is SGHRS, CDR2 YFSETQ. The CDR3 runs 17 residues. Trimming at V came to 0 bases and at J to 0 bases, leaving 3 bases not matched to a gene. CDR3: CASSLARTGANTGELFF. The CDR3 DNA follows: TGCGCCAGCAGCTTGGCGAGGACAGGGGCGAACACCGGGGAGCTGTTTTTT.

V and J are TRBV11-1 and TRBJ2-5; 8 bases agree with TRBD2. The CDR3 consists of 16 residues. After removal of 5 bases from V and 7 bases from J, the junction contained 15 bases not matched to a gene. Germline CDR1 SGHAT, CDR2 FQDESV (reference sequence). The CDR3 DNA reads TGTGCCAGCAGCCCCCGAGTAGCGGGACAAGGAGGGACCCAGTACTTC. Residues: CASSPRVAGQGGTQYF.

The chain has TRBV7-3 and TRBJ2-1; 10 bases agree with TRBD1. Germline-derived CDR1 and CDR2 are SGHTA and FQGTGA. V dropped 5 bases and J dropped 5; count of bases not matched to a gene: 6. This CDR3 has 15 amino acids. CDR3 loop: CASSTRDRGNNEQFF. The CDR3 region has the DNA TGTGCCAGCAGCACACGGGACAGGGGAAACAATGAGCAGTTCTTC.

This sequence joins TRBV2 and TRBJ2-7, with TRBD1 as a possible D gene (6 bases). The ends were cut back, 0 bases at V and 3 bases at J, with 12 bases in the middle. The CDR3 is made up of 15 amino acids. Per the germline V gene, CDR1 is SNHLY and CDR2 is FYNNEI. CDR3 residues: CASSEAAGAGYEQYF. In nucleotides, the CDR3 is TGTGCCAGCAGTGAAGCGGCAGGGGCCGGCTACGAGCAGTACTTC.

The chain recombines TRBV10-2 with TRBJ2-7; D perhaps matches TRBD1 (6 bases). The ends were cut back, 5 bases at V and 3 bases at J, with 8 bases in the middle. Germline CDR1 reads WSHSY; CDR2 reads SAAADI. This CDR3 contains 12 residues. The CDR3 DNA follows: TGCGCCAGCAGTCTGGACAGCTACGAGCAGTACTTC. It is translated as CASSLDSYEQYF.

The rearrangement links TRBV6-6 to TRBJ1-4; 10 bases fit TRBD1. The CDR3 has 14 amino acids. Looked up from germline, CDR1 is MNHNY and CDR2 is SVGAGI (reference sequence). The V segment lost 5 bases and the J segment 8 bases; nucleotides outside the gene matches: 5. This chain's CDR3 is CASSMGQGFEKLFF. In nucleotides, the CDR3 is TGTGCCAGCAGTATGGGACAGGGGTTCGAAAAACTGTTTTTT.

V and J are TRBV14 and TRBJ2-1; D remains ambiguous. From germline, CDR1 is SGHDN and CDR2 FVKESK. The CDR3 contains 14 residues. V was shortened by 2 bases and J by 8 bases, with 13 bases between the two germline ends. CDR3 bases: TGTGCCAGCAGCCAACGGACGGACCGGGATGAGCAGTTCTTC. Its protein is CASSQRTDRDEQFF.

The CDR3 nucleotides are TGTGCCAGCAGCTTGGCGGTCAGGGGTGCTGAGCAGTTCTTC. This sequence encodes CASSLAVRGAEQFF. The V and J genes are TRBV5-6 and TRBJ2-1; possibly TRBD1 for D (6 bases). The CDR3 covers 14 residues. V lost 0 bases to trimming and J lost 9 bases, with 13 bases between them. CDR1 and CDR2 (germline): SGHDT, YYEEEE.

The V and J genes are TRBV28 and TRBJ2-2, with TRBD2 matching over 8 bases. Germline V gene data show CDR1 as MDHEN and CDR2 as SYDVKM. The J segment lost 3 bases and the V segment lost 5 bases, leaving 8 bases of the junction unmatched. The CDR3 contains 16 residues. The CDR3 bases are TGTGCCAGCAGTACCGACCAGCGGGAGTACACCGGGGAGCTGTTTTTT. Protein sequence: CASSTDQREYTGELFF.

The gene calls are TRBV19 and TRBJ1-4, with D perhaps matching TRBD1 (6 bases). V dropped 6 bases and J dropped 0 bases, with 17 bases sitting between them. Germline V gene sequence: CDR1 LNHDA, CDR2 SQIVND (reference sequence). This CDR3 is 17 amino acids long. The CDR3 here is CASSVRGTGATNEKLFF. CDR3 DNA sequence: TGTGCCAGTAGCGTTAGGGGGACCGGAGCAACTAATGAAAAACTGTTTTTT.

The chain links TRBV28 to TRBJ2-5; TRBD2 matches at 13 bases. The CDR3 loop spans 15 amino acids. CDR1 is MDHEN, CDR2 SYDVKM, per germline. Losses at the gene ends were 7 bases for V and 5 bases for J; bases not matched to a gene: 7. The CDR3 nucleotides are TGTGCCAGCAACCAACTAGCGGGAGGGGGGGAGACCCAGTACTTC. Translation: CASNQLAGGGETQYF.

The gene calls are TRBV10-1 and TRBJ1-5, with unresolved D. Germline-derived CDR1 and CDR2 are WNHNN and SYGVQD (reference sequence). This CDR3 contains 15 residues. Trimming left V 9 bases short and J 0 bases short, with 15 bases between. CDR3 DNA: TGCGCCAGACTTCCAGGAGACTATAGCAATCAGCCCCAGCATTTT. It translates to CARLPGDYSNQPQHF.

For the CDR3, the DNA is TGTGCCAGCAGTTACGGGGTTTCCAGGGGCGATGAGCAGTTCTTC. Protein: CASSYGVSRGDEQFF. The rearrangement uses TRBV6-6 and TRBJ2-1, with D perhaps TRBD1 (6 bases). Per germline, CDR1 MNHNY and CDR2 SVGAGI (reference sequence). The CDR3 consists of 15 residues. With 2 bases removed from V and 8 bases from J, the gap between germline ends came to 16 bases.

V gene TRBV6-5 combines with J gene TRBJ2-2; TRBD1 aligns across 8 bases. CDR3 length: 15 residues. Germline V gene data show CDR1 as MNHEY and CDR2 as SVGAGI. V shed 4 bases, J shed 6 bases, and the junction held 7 bases outside the gene matches. The DNA of the CDR3 is TGTGCCAGCAGTTTGGACAGGGACGAGGCCGGGGAGCTGTTTTTT. Translated, it gives CASSLDRDEAGELFF.